This TCR beta chain is from a study of blood T cell repertoires in COVID-19. As for the study in general: Sample material is recorded as cDNA or gDNA derived from T cells, B-cell-depleted T cells, or PBMCs.

Study processing details: By means of reference gene primer amplification, nucleated cell counts were estimated. Produced via immunoSEQ multiplex PCR; TCRdb's table is partial and in-frame only. V and J calls and clone size follow that table, whereas D and trimming were derived from the DNA. The sample lists about 110,000 clones, 85% occurring once. CDR1 is SGHDT and CDR2 is YYEEEE in the germline V gene. CDR3 length equals 16 residues. J gave up 5 bases and V 3 bases, and 11 bases lay outside the gene matches. The genes are TRBV5-6 and TRBJ1-2; 9 nucleotides line up with TRBD1. The sequenced sample consisted of peripheral blood. The sequence derives from a human donor in a cohort sampled during active COVID-19. CDR3 region: CASSYQSGQGKYGYTF. DNA of the CDR3: TGTGCCAGCAGCTATCAGTCGGGACAGGGAAAATATGGCTACACCTTC. Full variable domain (remainder filled in from reference TRBV5-6 and TRBJ1-2): DAGVTQSPTHLIKTRGQQVTLRCSPKSGHDTVSWYQQALGQGPQFIFQYYEEEERQRGNFPDRFSGHQFPNYSSELNVNALLLGDSALYLCASSYQSGQGKYGYTFGSGTRLTVV.